These 26 T cell receptor beta chains were all obtained from the same sample, sequenced in a study of OX40 agonist ivuxolimab in advanced cancers. The assay was immunoSEQ multiplex PCR, and TCRdb's table has in-frame clones only and misses some. The data hold fewer than 85,000 clones, with about 85% observed a single time. The source was CD4+ or CD8+ T cells sorted from blood, collected in a trial of the OX40 agonist ivuxolimab. These receptor sequences come from an adult with an advanced solid tumor such as melanoma, head and neck, liver or kidney cancer.

In its sample, this clone was seen once. CDR3 sequence (DNA): TGTGCCATCTCCCAGACGGCAGGCACAGATACGCAGTATTTT. The encoded protein is CAISQTAGTDTQYF. This rearrangement joins TRBV10-3 to TRBJ2-3; D is undetermined. This CDR3 spans 14 amino acids. Germline assignment: CDR1 ENHRY and CDR2 SYGVKD. V was pared by 8 bases and J by 1 base, with 13 bases between.

The CDR3 sequence is CASSESRNSNQPQHF. The CDR3 coding sequence is TGTGCCAGCAGTGAAAGTCGGAATAGCAATCAGCCCCAGCATTTT. The chain is built from TRBV6-1 and TRBJ1-5; unclear D gene. V dropped 2 bases and J dropped 0 bases, with 8 bases sitting between them. Germline assignment: CDR1 MNHNS and CDR2 SASEGT. CDR3 size: 15 residues.

This clone has only a few counts. The chain's CDR3 is CSDPQGPYEQYF. In DNA, the CDR3 is TGCAGCGATCCACAGGGCCCCTACGAGCAGTACTTC. The V and J genes are TRBV29-1 and TRBJ2-7; D perhaps matches TRBD1 (6 bases). V was trimmed by 7 bases and J by 2 bases, leaving 12 bases between them. The CDR3 totals 12 residues. Germline V CDR1 and CDR2: SQVTM, ANQGSEA.

The V call is TRBV5-1, the J call TRBJ2-5, with 8 bases aligning to TRBD1. Trimming took 1 base from V and 3 from J; bases not matched to a gene: 17. From germline, CDR1 is SGHRS and CDR2 YFSETQ. The CDR3 is 19 amino acids. CDR3 sequence reads: CASSLPLKTDRVQKETQYF. The DNA for the CDR3 is TGCGCCAGCAGCTTGCCCCTCAAAACGGACAGGGTCCAAAAAGAGACCCAGTACTTC.

The chain combines TRBV11-2 with TRBJ2-5; no reliable D call. Trimming removed 4 bases from V and 5 bases from J, with 11 bases in between. This CDR3 is built from 13 residues. Per germline, CDR1 SGHAT and CDR2 FQNNGV. CDR3: CASSSTLGETQYF. The CDR3 nucleotides read TGTGCCAGCAGCTCCACCTTGGGGGAGACCCAGTACTTC.

J is TRBJ2-1 and V is TRBV9, with a possible D match to TRBD2 (6 bases). The CDR3 is made up of 15 amino acids. Trimming stripped 0 bases from V and 3 bases from J, with 10 bases between. Per germline, CDR1 SGDLS and CDR2 YYNGEE. The CDR3 region is CASSVGREIYNEQFF. DNA of the CDR3: TGTGCCAGCAGCGTAGGGAGGGAGATCTACAATGAGCAGTTCTTC. Full variable domain (remainder filled in from reference TRBV9 and TRBJ2-1): DSGVTQTPKHLITATGQRVTLRCSPRSGDLSVYWYQQSLDQGLQFLIQYYNGEERAKGNILERFSAQQFPDLHSELNLSSLELGDSALYFCASSVGREIYNEQFFGPGTRLTVL.

As regards this clone: One end of the junction fails to match germline, which may point to a read error. The chain combines TRBV7-9 with TRBJ2-7, with 11 bases matching TRBD1. There are 15 residues in the CDR3. Germline V lookup: CDR1 SEHNR, CDR2 FQNEAQ (reference sequence). CDR3 loop: CASSQAGQGAYEQYF. CDR3 in DNA: TGCGCCAGCAGCCAAGCCGGACAGGGGGCTTACGAGCAGTACTTC.

The genes are TRBV21-1 and TRBJ1-1. TRBV21-1 is classified as a pseudogene. The CDR3 spans 18 residues. CDR3 nucleotide sequence: TGTGCCAGCAGCAAAGCAAGGGGGGGCCCACTTCAGTACACTGAAGCTTTCTTT. Protein sequence: CASSKARGGPLQYTEAFF.

The V call is TRBV7-2, the J call TRBJ1-1; D remains unclear. The germline CDR1 and CDR2 sequences are SGHTA and FQGNSA. Trimming shortened V by 4 bases and J by 3 bases, and 3 bases separated the two germline ends. The CDR3 runs to 11 residues. CDR3 sequence (DNA): TGTGCCAGCAGCTCATACACTGAAGCTTTCTTT. It translates to CASSSYTEAFF.

The rearrangement joins TRBV11-2 to TRBJ1-1; D may be TRBD1 (6 bases). Germline V lookup: CDR1 SGHAT, CDR2 FQNNGV. Trimming shortened V by 1 base and J by 7 bases, and 16 bases separated the two germline ends. The CDR3 totals 15 residues. The CDR3 nucleotides are TGTGCCAGCAGCTTAGCTCAAGGCAGGGGTATTGAAGCTTTCTTT. This codes for CASSLAQGRGIEAFF.

This clone was picked up a small number of times. The chain combines TRBV7-2 with TRBJ2-7, with D unclear. Trimming shortened V by 6 bases and J by 6 bases, and 9 bases separated the two germline ends. Germline lookup yields CDR1 SGHTA and CDR2 FQGNSA. This CDR3 contains 11 residues. The CDR3 reads CASSPNLEQYF. The CDR3 nucleotides are TGTGCCAGCAGTCCAAATCTCGAGCAGTACTTC.

The chain combines TRBV10-1 with TRBJ1-5; D gene ambiguous. The germline CDR1 and CDR2 sequences are WNHNN and SYGVQD (reference sequence). V was trimmed by 8 bases and J by 5 bases, leaving 13 bases between them. The CDR3 is 13 residues long. CDR3 coding DNA: TGCGCCAGCTCACTCGGGAGGGATCAGCCCCAGCATTTT. Its protein product is CASSLGRDQPQHF.

V usage is TRBV2 and J usage is TRBJ1-2; the D is unclear. Germline V gives CDR1 SNHLY, CDR2 FYNNEI. V shed 4 bases and J shed 7 bases, with 13 bases lying between them. CDR3 length: 13 residues. The CDR3: CASSASPGSGYTF. The CDR3 DNA reads TGTGCCAGCAGTGCAAGTCCGGGCTCTGGCTACACCTTC.

The V gene is TRBV14, the J gene TRBJ2-2; TRBD2 matches 11 bases. Trimming cost V 3 bases and J 1 base; bases outside gene matches: 4. Germline CDR1 SGHDN, CDR2 FVKESK. CDR3 length: 17 residues. CDR3 sequence (DNA): TGTGCCAGCAGCCACTGGGGACTAGCGGAGAACACCGGGGAGCTGTTTTTT. Translating it yields CASSHWGLAENTGELFF.

The chain links TRBV12-5 to TRBJ2-3; 7 bases align to TRBD1. The CDR3 contains 14 residues. Germline V gene lookup returns CDR1 LGHNT and CDR2 FRNRAP. V was pared by 6 bases and J by 2 bases, with 5 bases of the junction left unmatched. CDR3 coding DNA: TGTGCTAGTGGACGGGACAGAAACACAGATACGCAGTATTTT. The encoded protein is CASGRDRNTDTQYF.

The chain couples TRBV7-6 to TRBJ1-1; tentatively, D is TRBD1 (5 bases). There are 14 residues in the CDR3. V dropped 5 bases and J dropped 2 bases, with 12 bases sitting between them. Germline assignment: CDR1 SGHVS and CDR2 FNYEAQ. The CDR3 reads CASSERQGNTEAFF. The CDR3 DNA reads TGTGCCAGCAGCGAGAGGCAGGGAAACACTGAAGCTTTCTTT.

This clone was recorded only once. The rearrangement uses TRBV6-5 and TRBJ1-6; TRBD1 aligns across 7 bases. The CDR3 sequence is 16 residues long. V lost 2 bases to trimming and J lost 7 bases; unmatched junction nucleotides: 8. Germline values: CDR1 MNHEY, CDR2 SVGAGI. CDR3 residues: CASSYGRGRVNSPLHF. The CDR3 region has the DNA TGTGCCAGCAGTTACGGTAGGGGGCGCGTCAATTCACCCCTCCACTTT.

The CDR3 DNA follows: TGTGCCAGCAGCTTAGGACAGGGGGGCTCACCCCTCCACTTT. It codes for CASSLGQGGSPLHF. The chain is built from TRBV7-9 and TRBJ1-6; 9 bases are shared with TRBD1. Germline V lookup: CDR1 SEHNR, CDR2 FQNEAQ (reference sequence). V lost 1 base, J lost 10 bases, and 2 bases stayed unmatched. The CDR3 is made up of 14 amino acids. The full variable domain, its missing parts supplied by reference TRBV7-9 and TRBJ1-6, is DTGVSQNPRHKITKRGQNVTFRCDPISEHNRLYWYRQTLGQGPEFLTYFQNEAQLEKSRLLSDRFSAERPKGSFSTLEIQRTEQGDSAMYLCASSLGQGGSPLHFGNGTRLTVT.

In this sample, this clone turned up once. The gene calls are TRBV19 and TRBJ2-5; 7 bases are a match to TRBD1. Losses at the gene ends were 6 bases for V and 0 bases for J; bases not matched to a gene: 4. Germline V lookup: CDR1 LNHDA, CDR2 SQIVND (reference sequence). CDR3 size: 14 residues. The CDR3: CASSLGTDQETQYF. As DNA, the CDR3 is TGTGCCAGTAGCCTCGGGACAGACCAAGAGACCCAGTACTTC. Based on the CDR3 plus reference TRBV19 and TRBJ2-5, the full variable domain is DGGITQSPKYLFRKEGQNVTLSCEQNLNHDAMYWYRQDPGQGLRLIYYSQIVNDFQKGDIAEGYSVSREKKESFPLTVTSAQKNPTAFYLCASSLGTDQETQYFGPGTRLLVL.

This clone was detected only once. The CDR3 coding sequence is TGTGCCAGCAGTTACTCGACGACCATCGGAAACACCATATATTTT. Protein product: CASSYSTTIGNTIYF. V usage is TRBV6-5 and J usage is TRBJ1-3; D is ambiguous. Germline V gene sequence: CDR1 MNHEY, CDR2 SVGAGI. The CDR3 runs to 15 residues. With 0 bases removed from V and 4 bases from J, the gap between germline ends came to 10 bases.

The chain is built from TRBV5-6 and TRBJ2-5; D remains unclear. The DNA end is a closer match to TRBJ2-7, so the J assignment may be wrong. CDR3 length equals 15 residues. CDR1 is SGHDT, CDR2 YYEEEE, per germline. CDR3 protein: CASSLRAGSSYEQYF. CDR3 coding DNA: TGTGCCAGCAGCTTGCGGGCAGGAAGCTCCTACGAGCAGTACTTC.

This clone has a single count. The chain employs TRBV2 and TRBJ2-7; D might be TRBD1 (6 bases). There are 14 residues in the CDR3. V was shortened by 6 bases and J by 3 bases, with 15 bases between the two germline ends. Germline V gene sequence: CDR1 SNHLY, CDR2 FYNNEI. The CDR3, as DNA: TGTGCCAGCAGCGCTCCCGGGACACACTACGAGCAGTACTTC. It translates to CASSAPGTHYEQYF. Complete variable domain (other parts from reference TRBV2 and TRBJ2-7): EPEVTQTPSHQVTQMGQEVILRCVPISNHLYFYWYRQILGQKVEFLVSFYNNEISEKSEIFDDQFSVERPDGSNFTLKIRSTKLEDSAMYFCASSAPGTHYEQYFGPGTRLTVT.

This chain joins TRBV10-2 and TRBJ2-1; D call uncertain. The germline CDR1 and CDR2 sequences are WSHSY and SAAADI. This CDR3 comprises 15 residues. V was shortened by 0 bases and J by 4 bases, with 10 bases between the two germline ends. The CDR3 region is CASSESLPLYNEQFF. CDR3 DNA sequence: TGCGCCAGCAGTGAGTCACTTCCCCTATACAATGAGCAGTTCTTC.

J is TRBJ2-6 and V is TRBV5-6; 8 bases are shared with TRBD1. The CDR3 has 19 amino acids. V dropped 4 bases and J dropped 0; count of bases not matched to a gene: 12. Germline values: CDR1 SGHDT, CDR2 YYEEEE. CDR3 sequence (DNA): TGTGCCAGCAGCCAAAGCCGGGACAGGCCAACCTCTGGGGCCAACGTCCTGACTTTC. This encodes CASSQSRDRPTSGANVLTF.

The chain couples TRBV6-1 to TRBJ2-3, with D unresolved. Germline V gene data show CDR1 as MNHNS and CDR2 as SASEGT. The CDR3 length is 15 residues. The V end was cut by 1 base, the J end by 6 bases, with 14 bases between. CDR3 coding DNA: TGTGCCAGCAGTGAAGGTCCCAGGAAAGTGGATACGCAGTATTTT. Translating gives CASSEGPRKVDTQYF.

This clone was recorded only once. The chain has TRBV29-1 and TRBJ2-2; D possibly corresponds to TRBD1 (5 bases). The CDR3 covers 13 residues. Per germline, CDR1 SQVTM and CDR2 ANQGSEA. V lost 6 bases to trimming and J lost 4 bases, with 12 bases between them. The DNA of the CDR3 is TGCAGCGTGCAAGGGGTAGGCACCGGGGAGCTGTTTTTT. This codes for CSVQGVGTGELFF.